This T cell receptor (beta chain) was captured in a study of CD8 T cells in Susac syndrome. The germline V and J ends were trimmed by 7 bases and 10 bases, with 11 bases remaining between them. The CDR3 length is 10 residues. The germline V gene has CDR1 SQVTM and CDR2 ANQGSEA. RNA in amounts of about 0.5 to 1 ug was reverse transcribed with random hexamers. TCRdb reprocessed the immunoSEQ multiplex PCR reads with MiXCR, giving one entry per CDR3 protein. The sample consists of approximately 130,000 distinct CDR3 sequences, more than 75% of them appearing once. Sequenced sample: CD8+ T cells from PBMCs. This clonotype originated in a human donor with multiple sclerosis. The chain couples TRBV29-1 to TRBJ2-1; D is perhaps TRBD1 (5 bases). The CDR3 nucleotides read TGCAGCGCGAGCTGGACAGAGCAGTTCTTC. This translates into CSASWTEQFF.